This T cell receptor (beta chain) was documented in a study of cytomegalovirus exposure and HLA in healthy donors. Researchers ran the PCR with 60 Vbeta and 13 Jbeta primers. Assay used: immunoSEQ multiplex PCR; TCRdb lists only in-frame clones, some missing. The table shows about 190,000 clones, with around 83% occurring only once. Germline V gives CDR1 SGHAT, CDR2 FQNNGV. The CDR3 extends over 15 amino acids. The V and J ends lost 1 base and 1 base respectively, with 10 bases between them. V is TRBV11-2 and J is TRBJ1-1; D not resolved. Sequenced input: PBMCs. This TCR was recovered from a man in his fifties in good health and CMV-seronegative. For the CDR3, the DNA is TGTGCCAGCAGCTTAGTGTTAACAGCGAACACTGAAGCTTTCTTT. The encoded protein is CASSLVLTANTEAFF.